Listed below are T cell receptor beta chains from one sample, sequenced in a study of blood T cell repertoires in COVID-19. The data were produced by immunoSEQ multiplex PCR, yet TCRdb's version contains in-frame clones alone and is incomplete. The sample shows around 200,000 clones, around 80% of them seen only once. Material for sequencing was peripheral blood. Receptors were obtained from a woman in her fifties or sixties with acute or convalescent COVID-19. Both conserved end residues are part of each CDR3. A D gene is named only where the DNA matches it firmly. For some rows the clone size is stated as once, few or many, or as a class when expanded; others skip it.

d_gene: TRBD2; v_gene: TRBV4-2; abundance: NA; j_gene: TRBJ2-1; CDR3aa: CASSRLAGSYNEQFF; CDR3nt: TGTGCCAGCAGCCGGCTAGCGGGGTCCTACAATGAGCAGTTCTTC
d_gene: NA; v_gene: TRBV28; abundance: NA; j_gene: TRBJ1-2; CDR3aa: CASSFVEYGYTF; CDR3nt: TGTGCCAGCAGTTTCGTGGAGTATGGCTACACCTTC
d_gene: NA; v_gene: TRBV10-3; abundance: NA; j_gene: TRBJ1-1; CDR3aa: CAISGGYMNTEAFF; CDR3nt: TGTGCCATCAGTGGAGGATATATGAACACTGAAGCTTTCTTT
d_gene: NA; v_gene: TRBV28; abundance: NA; j_gene: TRBJ1-2; CDR3aa: CASSLNGFYGYTF; CDR3nt: TGTGCCAGCAGTTTGAACGGTTTCTATGGCTACACCTTC
d_gene: NA; v_gene: TRBV27; abundance: NA; j_gene: TRBJ2-3; CDR3aa: CASSLTVPTDTQYF; CDR3nt: TGTGCCAGCAGTCTGACAGTCCCCACAGATACGCAGTATTTT
d_gene: NA; v_gene: TRBV2; abundance: NA; j_gene: TRBJ1-5; CDR3aa: CASRAPEGVQPQHF; CDR3nt: TGTGCCAGCAGGGCCCCCGAGGGCGTGCAGCCCCAGCATTTT
d_gene: NA; v_gene: TRBV5-1; abundance: NA; j_gene: TRBJ1-1; CDR3aa: CASSLEQGVGSEAFF; CDR3nt: TGCGCCAGCAGCTTGGAGCAGGGCGTTGGGTCTGAAGCTTTCTTT
d_gene: NA; v_gene: TRBV5-1; abundance: once; j_gene: TRBJ2-6; CDR3aa: CASSTTQRDSGANVLTF; CDR3nt: TGCGCCAGCAGCACCACCCAACGGGACTCTGGGGCCAACGTCCTGACTTTC
d_gene: TRBD2; v_gene: TRBV5-1; abundance: NA; j_gene: TRBJ2-2; CDR3aa: CASSLTSGAGELFF; CDR3nt: TGCGCCAGCAGCCTGACTAGCGGGGCCGGGGAGCTGTTTTTT
d_gene: NA; v_gene: TRBV4-2; abundance: NA; j_gene: TRBJ2-5; CDR3aa: CASSPGQRETQYF; CDR3nt: TGTGCCAGCAGCCCCGGACAGAGAGAGACCCAGTACTTC
d_gene: NA; v_gene: TRBV11-2; abundance: NA; j_gene: TRBJ1-3; CDR3aa: CASSLVAVSFSGNTIYF; CDR3nt: TGTGCCAGCAGCTTAGTAGCCGTCAGCTTCTCTGGAAACACCATATATTTT
d_gene: NA; v_gene: TRBV6-1; abundance: NA; j_gene: TRBJ1-1; CDR3aa: CASSEPGLNTEAFF; CDR3nt: TGTGCCAGCAGTGAACCAGGCCTAAACACTGAAGCTTTCTTT
d_gene: TRBD1; v_gene: TRBV19; abundance: few; j_gene: TRBJ2-2; CDR3aa: CASTSPRQGMGTGELFF; CDR3nt: TGTGCCAGTACCTCCCCCCGACAGGGGATGGGGACCGGGGAGCTGTTTTTT
d_gene: TRBD2; v_gene: TRBV3-1/TRBV3-2; abundance: NA; j_gene: TRBJ2-1; CDR3aa: CASSPHTSGGDNEQFF; CDR3nt: TGTGCCAGCAGCCCTCACACTAGCGGGGGTGACAATGAGCAGTTCTTC
d_gene: TRBD2; v_gene: TRBV6-5; abundance: NA; j_gene: TRBJ2-7; CDR3aa: CASRGAAGGYEQYF; CDR3nt: TGTGCCAGCAGGGGAGCAGCGGGGGGTTACGAGCAGTACTTC
d_gene: NA; v_gene: TRBV10-3; abundance: NA; j_gene: TRBJ2-3; CDR3aa: CAIGPSAPDTQYF; CDR3nt: TGTGCCATCGGACCTAGCGCCCCAGATACGCAGTATTTT
d_gene: NA; v_gene: TRBV18; abundance: few; j_gene: TRBJ2-5; CDR3aa: CASSQQGLQETQYF; CDR3nt: TGTGCCAGCTCTCAACAGGGTCTCCAAGAGACCCAGTACTTC
d_gene: NA; v_gene: TRBV5-5; abundance: NA; j_gene: TRBJ2-7; CDR3aa: CASSPGGVLGRF; CDR3nt: TGTGCCAGCAGCCCCGGCGGGGTTCTTGGTCGGTTC
d_gene: TRBD1; v_gene: TRBV7-2; abundance: NA; j_gene: TRBJ1-2; CDR3aa: CASSSKDRGSRGYTF; CDR3nt: TGTGCCAGCAGCTCTAAGGACAGGGGTTCGCGTGGCTACACCTTC
d_gene: TRBD1; v_gene: TRBV7-2; abundance: NA; j_gene: TRBJ2-7; CDR3aa: CASSTGTGPRQAPYEQYF; CDR3nt: TGTGCCAGCAGCACCGGGACAGGGCCGAGACAAGCCCCCTACGAGCAGTACTTC
d_gene: TRBD1; v_gene: TRBV6-5; abundance: NA; j_gene: TRBJ1-5; CDR3aa: CASGGQGQPQHF; CDR3nt: TGTGCCAGCGGGGGACAGGGTCAGCCCCAGCATTTT
d_gene: TRBD2; v_gene: TRBV24-1; abundance: NA; j_gene: TRBJ2-3; CDR3aa: CATSDSGGDRDTQYF; CDR3nt: TGTGCCACCAGTGATTCGGGGGGAGACCGAGATACGCAGTATTTT
d_gene: NA; v_gene: TRBV19; abundance: NA; j_gene: TRBJ1-5; CDR3aa: CASSMTGGQPQHF; CDR3nt: TGTGCCAGTAGTATGACGGGTGGCCAGCCCCAGCATTTT
d_gene: NA; v_gene: TRBV6-5; abundance: NA; j_gene: TRBJ2-7; CDR3aa: CASSYSKGGSYEQYF; CDR3nt: TGTGCCAGCAGTTACTCGAAAGGAGGCAGCTACGAGCAGTACTTC
d_gene: TRBD2; v_gene: TRBV7-9; abundance: NA; j_gene: TRBJ2-3; CDR3aa: CASSLGRAGGPSDTQYF; CDR3nt: TGTGCCAGCAGCTTAGGTCGGGCGGGAGGGCCCTCGGATACGCAGTATTTT
d_gene: NA; v_gene: TRBV11-2; abundance: NA; j_gene: TRBJ2-5; CDR3aa: CASSPVETQYF; CDR3nt: TGTGCCAGCAGCCCCGTGGAGACCCAGTACTTC
d_gene: TRBD1; v_gene: TRBV19; abundance: NA; j_gene: TRBJ1-5; CDR3aa: CASRPMTGDNQPQHF; CDR3nt: TGTGCCAGTAGACCCATGACAGGGGACAATCAGCCCCAGCATTTT
d_gene: TRBD1; v_gene: TRBV3-1/TRBV3-2; abundance: NA; j_gene: TRBJ1-2; CDR3aa: CASSQDYKRQGVHGYTF; CDR3nt: TGTGCCAGCAGCCAAGATTATAAGAGACAGGGAGTACATGGCTACACCTTC
d_gene: TRBD1; v_gene: TRBV6-6; abundance: once; j_gene: TRBJ2-7; CDR3aa: CASSALDRGYEQYF; CDR3nt: TGTGCCAGCAGTGCCCTGGACAGGGGGTACGAGCAGTACTTC
d_gene: NA; v_gene: TRBV5-1; abundance: NA; j_gene: TRBJ2-3; CDR3aa: CASSLNGRRTDTQYF; CDR3nt: TGCGCCAGCAGCCTTAATGGGAGACGGACAGATACGCAGTATTTT
d_gene: NA; v_gene: TRBV19; abundance: NA; j_gene: TRBJ1-4; CDR3aa: CASSIRQTTNEKLFF; CDR3nt: TGTGCCAGTAGTATTAGGCAGACTACTAATGAAAAACTGTTTTTT
d_gene: NA; v_gene: TRBV6-1; abundance: NA; j_gene: TRBJ2-1; CDR3aa: CASSEEGADRFF; CDR3nt: TGTGCCAGCAGTGAAGAAGGCGCGGACAGGTTCTTC
d_gene: TRBD1; v_gene: TRBV12-3/TRBV12-4; abundance: NA; j_gene: TRBJ1-4; CDR3aa: CASGYRGGEKLFF; CDR3nt: TGTGCCAGCGGATACAGGGGGGGGGAAAAACTGTTTTTT
d_gene: TRBD1; v_gene: TRBV9; abundance: NA; j_gene: TRBJ2-7; CDR3aa: CASSVAVQGYEQYF; CDR3nt: TGTGCCAGCAGCGTAGCTGTACAGGGGTACGAGCAGTACTTC
d_gene: TRBD1; v_gene: TRBV6-5; abundance: NA; j_gene: TRBJ2-7; CDR3aa: CASSYPGQARVEQYF; CDR3nt: TGTGCCAGCAGTTACCCGGGACAGGCCCGAGTCGAGCAGTACTTC
d_gene: NA; v_gene: TRBV19; abundance: NA; j_gene: TRBJ2-7; CDR3aa: CASSIRNQGAYEQYF; CDR3nt: TGTGCCAGTAGTATCAGAAATCAGGGTGCCTACGAGCAGTACTTC
d_gene: NA; v_gene: TRBV19; abundance: NA; j_gene: TRBJ2-2; CDR3aa: CASSIDSVNTGELFF; CDR3nt: TGTGCCAGTAGTATTGACAGTGTTAACACCGGGGAGCTGTTTTTT
d_gene: TRBD1; v_gene: TRBV7-2; abundance: NA; j_gene: TRBJ1-3; CDR3aa: CASSLALGRTGEVRTGNTIYF; CDR3nt: TGTGCCAGCAGCTTAGCGCTAGGTCGGACAGGGGAGGTTAGGACTGGAAACACCATATATTTT
d_gene: NA; v_gene: TRBV18; abundance: NA; j_gene: TRBJ1-6; CDR3aa: CASSPIEQDSPLHF; CDR3nt: TGTGCCAGCTCACCTATAGAACAGGATTCACCCCTCCACTTT
d_gene: TRBD2; v_gene: TRBV29-1; abundance: NA; j_gene: TRBJ2-3; CDR3aa: CSVVGTSGTDTQYF; CDR3nt: TGCAGCGTTGTTGGGACTAGCGGTACAGATACGCAGTATTTT
d_gene: NA; v_gene: TRBV4-2; abundance: NA; j_gene: TRBJ2-6; CDR3aa: CASSQKEGSGANVLTF; CDR3nt: TGTGCCAGCAGCCAAAAGGAGGGCTCTGGGGCCAACGTCCTGACTTTC
d_gene: TRBD1; v_gene: TRBV5-1; abundance: few; j_gene: TRBJ2-1; CDR3aa: CASSLATGQGYNEQFF; CDR3nt: TGCGCCAGCAGCTTGGCCACAGGACAGGGTTACAATGAGCAGTTCTTC
d_gene: NA; v_gene: TRBV29-1; abundance: NA; j_gene: TRBJ1-3; CDR3aa: CSVLGGAGNTIYF; CDR3nt: TGCAGCGTTTTAGGAGGGGCTGGAAACACCATATATTTT
d_gene: NA; v_gene: TRBV28; abundance: NA; j_gene: TRBJ1-6; CDR3aa: CASRASRSYNSPLHF; CDR3nt: TGTGCCAGCAGAGCCTCCCGATCCTATAATTCACCCCTCCACTTT
d_gene: TRBD1; v_gene: TRBV3-1/TRBV3-2; abundance: once; j_gene: TRBJ2-7; CDR3aa: CASSQDRGRPLDEQYF; CDR3nt: TGTGCCAGCAGCCAAGACAGGGGGCGACCTCTGGACGAGCAGTACTTC
d_gene: TRBD1; v_gene: TRBV18; abundance: NA; j_gene: TRBJ1-2; CDR3aa: CASSPMTGAWDYGYTF; CDR3nt: TGTGCCAGCTCACCAATGACAGGGGCCTGGGACTATGGCTACACCTTC
d_gene: TRBD2; v_gene: TRBV7-2; abundance: NA; j_gene: TRBJ2-1; CDR3aa: CASSLARGVSYNEQFF; CDR3nt: TGTGCCAGCAGCTTAGCGCGGGGGGTCTCCTACAATGAGCAGTTCTTC
d_gene: NA; v_gene: TRBV5-5; abundance: NA; j_gene: TRBJ1-1; CDR3aa: CASIDLAGGTEAFF; CDR3nt: TGTGCCAGCATCGACTTGGCCGGAGGTACTGAAGCTTTCTTT